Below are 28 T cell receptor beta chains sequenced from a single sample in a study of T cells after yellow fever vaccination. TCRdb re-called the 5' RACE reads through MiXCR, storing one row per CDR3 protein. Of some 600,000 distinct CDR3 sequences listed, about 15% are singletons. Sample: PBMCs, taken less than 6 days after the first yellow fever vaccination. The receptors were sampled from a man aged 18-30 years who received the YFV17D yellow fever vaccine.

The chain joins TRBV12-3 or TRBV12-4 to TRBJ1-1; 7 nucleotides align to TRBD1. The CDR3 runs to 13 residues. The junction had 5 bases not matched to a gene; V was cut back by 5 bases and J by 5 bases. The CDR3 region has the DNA TGTGCCAGCAGTGACAGGGTAGGGACTGAAGCTTTCTTT. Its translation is CASSDRVGTEAFF.

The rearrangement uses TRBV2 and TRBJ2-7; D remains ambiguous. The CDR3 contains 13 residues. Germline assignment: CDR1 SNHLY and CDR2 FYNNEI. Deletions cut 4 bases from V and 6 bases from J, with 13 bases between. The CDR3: CASSVEACCEQYF. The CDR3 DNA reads TGTGCCAGCAGTGTGGAAGCCTGCTGCGAGCAGTACTTC.

The DNA for the CDR3 is TGCGCCAGCAGCTTGTATGGACAGGGGGCCGGGGAGCTGTTTTTT. Protein: CASSLYGQGAGELFF. The chain employs TRBV5-1 and TRBJ2-2; TRBD1 matches 10 bases. CDR3 length equals 15 residues. Germline CDR1 and CDR2: SGHRS and YFSETQ. V was clipped by 1 base and J by 6 bases; unmatched bases: 3.

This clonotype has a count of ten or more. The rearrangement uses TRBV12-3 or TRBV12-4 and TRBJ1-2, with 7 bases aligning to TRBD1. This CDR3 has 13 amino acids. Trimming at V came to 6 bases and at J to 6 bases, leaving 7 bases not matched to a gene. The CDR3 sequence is CASSLTGADGYTF. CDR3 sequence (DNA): TGTGCCAGCAGCCTCACAGGGGCGGATGGCTACACCTTC.

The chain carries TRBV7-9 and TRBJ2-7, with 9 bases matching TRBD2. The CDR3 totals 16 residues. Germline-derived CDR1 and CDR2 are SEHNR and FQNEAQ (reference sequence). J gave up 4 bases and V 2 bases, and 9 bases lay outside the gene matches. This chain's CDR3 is CASSLSAGTSPYEQYV. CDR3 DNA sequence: TGTGCCAGCAGCTTAAGCGCCGGGACTAGCCCATACGAGCAGTACGTC.

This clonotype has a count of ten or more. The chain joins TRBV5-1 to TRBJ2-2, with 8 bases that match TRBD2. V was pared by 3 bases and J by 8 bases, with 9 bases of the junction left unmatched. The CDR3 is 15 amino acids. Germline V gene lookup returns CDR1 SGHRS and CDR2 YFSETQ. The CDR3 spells CASSWRPGLGGELFF. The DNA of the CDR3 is TGCGCCAGCAGCTGGAGACCGGGACTAGGAGGGGAGCTGTTTTTT.

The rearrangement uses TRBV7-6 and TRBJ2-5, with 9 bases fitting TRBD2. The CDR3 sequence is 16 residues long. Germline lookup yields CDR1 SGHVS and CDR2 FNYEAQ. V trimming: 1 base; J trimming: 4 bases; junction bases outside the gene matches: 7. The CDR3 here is CASSLVSGGHLETQYF. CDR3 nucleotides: TGTGCCAGCAGCTTAGTAAGCGGGGGGCATTTAGAGACCCAGTACTTC.

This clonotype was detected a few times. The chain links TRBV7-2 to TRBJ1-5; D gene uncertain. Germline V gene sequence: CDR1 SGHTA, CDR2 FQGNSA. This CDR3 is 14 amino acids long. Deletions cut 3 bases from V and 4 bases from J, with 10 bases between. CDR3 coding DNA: TGTGCCAGCAGCTTTATGTCGAGGAATCAGCCCCAGCATTTT. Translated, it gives CASSFMSRNQPQHF.

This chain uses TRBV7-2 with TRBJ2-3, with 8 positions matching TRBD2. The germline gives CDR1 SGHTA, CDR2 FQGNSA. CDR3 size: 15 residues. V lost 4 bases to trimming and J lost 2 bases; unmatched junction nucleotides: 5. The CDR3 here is CASSSGRVYTDTQYF. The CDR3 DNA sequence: TGTGCCAGCAGCTCCGGGAGGGTGTACACAGATACGCAGTATTTT.

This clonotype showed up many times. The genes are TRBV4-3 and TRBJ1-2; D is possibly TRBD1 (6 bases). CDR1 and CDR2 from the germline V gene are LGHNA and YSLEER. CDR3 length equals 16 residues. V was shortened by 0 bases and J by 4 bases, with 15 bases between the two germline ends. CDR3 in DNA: TGCGCCAGCAGCCAAGATTACGGGGGCGGAGGCTATGGCTACACCTTC. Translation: CASSQDYGGGGYGYTF.

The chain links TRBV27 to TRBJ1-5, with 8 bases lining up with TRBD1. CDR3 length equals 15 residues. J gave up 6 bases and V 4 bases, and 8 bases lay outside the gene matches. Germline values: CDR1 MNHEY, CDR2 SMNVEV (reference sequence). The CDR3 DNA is TGTGCCAGCAGTTCTGGACAGGGTATAACTCAGCCCCAGCATTTT. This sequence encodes CASSSGQGITQPQHF.

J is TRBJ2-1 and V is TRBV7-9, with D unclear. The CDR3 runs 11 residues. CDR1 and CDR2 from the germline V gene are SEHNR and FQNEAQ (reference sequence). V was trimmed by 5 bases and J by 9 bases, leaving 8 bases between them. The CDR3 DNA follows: TGTGCCAGCAGCGTTAGTTTTGAGCAGTTCTTC. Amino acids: CASSVSFEQFF.

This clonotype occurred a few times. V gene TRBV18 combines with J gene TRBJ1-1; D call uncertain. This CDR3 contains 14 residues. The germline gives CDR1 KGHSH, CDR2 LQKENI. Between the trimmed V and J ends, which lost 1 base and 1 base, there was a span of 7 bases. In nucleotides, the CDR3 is TGTGCCAGCTCACCACTCCAGACGAACACTGAAGCTTTCTTT. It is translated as CASSPLQTNTEAFF.

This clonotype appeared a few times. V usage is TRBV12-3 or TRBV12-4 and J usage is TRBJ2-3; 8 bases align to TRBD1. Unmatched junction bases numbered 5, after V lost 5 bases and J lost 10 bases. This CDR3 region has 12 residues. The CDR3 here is CASSTDRGPQYF. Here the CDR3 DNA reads TGTGCCAGCAGTACCGACAGGGGACCGCAGTATTTT.

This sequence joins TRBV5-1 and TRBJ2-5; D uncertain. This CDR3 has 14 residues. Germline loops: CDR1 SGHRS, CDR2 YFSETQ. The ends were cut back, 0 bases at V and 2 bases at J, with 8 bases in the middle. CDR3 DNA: TGCGCCAGCAGCTTGGAGCTTGGGCAAGAGACCCAGTACTTC. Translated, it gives CASSLELGQETQYF. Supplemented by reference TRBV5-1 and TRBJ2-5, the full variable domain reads KAGVTQTPRYLIKTRGQQVTLSCSPISGHRSVSWYQQTPGQGLQFLFEYFSETQRNKGNFPGRFSGRQFSNSRSEMNVSTLELGDSALYLCASSLELGQETQYFGPGTRLLVL.

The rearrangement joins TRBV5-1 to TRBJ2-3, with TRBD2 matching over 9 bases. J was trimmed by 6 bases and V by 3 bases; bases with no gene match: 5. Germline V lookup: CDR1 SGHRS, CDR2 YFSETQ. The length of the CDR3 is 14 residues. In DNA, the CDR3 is TGCGCCAGCAGCTCGGCGGGGGGGATGGATACGCAGTATTTT. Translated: CASSSAGGMDTQYF. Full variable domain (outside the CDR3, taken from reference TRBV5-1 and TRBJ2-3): KAGVTQTPRYLIKTRGQQVTLSCSPISGHRSVSWYQQTPGQGLQFLFEYFSETQRNKGNFPGRFSGRQFSNSRSEMNVSTLELGDSALYLCASSSAGGMDTQYFGPGTRLTVL.

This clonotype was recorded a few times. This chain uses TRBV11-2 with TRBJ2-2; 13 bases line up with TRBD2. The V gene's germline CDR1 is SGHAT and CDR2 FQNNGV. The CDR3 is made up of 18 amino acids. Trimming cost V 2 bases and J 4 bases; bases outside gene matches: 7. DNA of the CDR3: TGTGCCAGCAGCTTAAAACTAGCGGGGGGGCCCAGCACCGGGGAGCTGTTTTTT. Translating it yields CASSLKLAGGPSTGELFF.

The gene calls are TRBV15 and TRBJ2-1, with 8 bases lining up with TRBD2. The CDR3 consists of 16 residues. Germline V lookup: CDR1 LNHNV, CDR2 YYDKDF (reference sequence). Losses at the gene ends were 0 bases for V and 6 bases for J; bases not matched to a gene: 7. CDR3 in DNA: TGTGCCACCAGCAGAGAATACGGGGGGGCGGGCAATGAGCAGTTCTTC. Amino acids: CATSREYGGAGNEQFF.

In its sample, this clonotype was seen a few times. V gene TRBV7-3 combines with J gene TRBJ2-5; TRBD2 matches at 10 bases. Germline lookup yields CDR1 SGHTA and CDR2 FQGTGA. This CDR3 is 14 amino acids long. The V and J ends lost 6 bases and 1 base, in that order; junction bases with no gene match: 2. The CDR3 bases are TGTGCCAGCAGTACTAGCGGGACCCAAGAGACCCAGTACTTC. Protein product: CASSTSGTQETQYF. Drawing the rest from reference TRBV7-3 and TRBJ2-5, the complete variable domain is GAGVSQTPSNKVTEKGKYVELRCDPISGHTALYWYRQSLGQGPEFLIYFQGTGAADDSGLPNDRFFAVRPEGSVSTLKIQRTERGDSAVYLCASSTSGTQETQYFGPGTRLLVL.

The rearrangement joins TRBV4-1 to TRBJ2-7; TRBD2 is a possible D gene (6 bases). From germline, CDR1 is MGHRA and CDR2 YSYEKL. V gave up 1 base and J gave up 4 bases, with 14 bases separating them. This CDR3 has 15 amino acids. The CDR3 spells CASSQVLAGNYEQYF. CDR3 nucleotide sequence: TGCGCCAGCAGCCAAGTTCTGGCGGGGAATTACGAGCAGTACTTC.

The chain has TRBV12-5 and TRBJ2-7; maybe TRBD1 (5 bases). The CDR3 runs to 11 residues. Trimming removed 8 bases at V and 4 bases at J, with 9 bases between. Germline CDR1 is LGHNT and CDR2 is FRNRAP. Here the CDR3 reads CASRQKYEQYF. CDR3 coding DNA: TGTGCTAGTAGACAGAAATACGAGCAGTACTTC. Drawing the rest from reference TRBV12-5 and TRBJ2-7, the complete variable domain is DARVTQTPRHKVTEMGQEVTMRCQPILGHNTVFWYRQTMMQGLELLAYFRNRAPLDDSGMPKDRFSAEMPDATLATLKIQPSEPRDSAVYFCASRQKYEQYFGPGTRLTVT.

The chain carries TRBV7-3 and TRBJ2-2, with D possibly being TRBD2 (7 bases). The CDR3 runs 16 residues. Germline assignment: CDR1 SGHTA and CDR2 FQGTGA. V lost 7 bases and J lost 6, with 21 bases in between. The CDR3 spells CASTLNPWEGAGELFF. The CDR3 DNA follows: TGTGCCAGCACCCTCAACCCTTGGGAGGGGGCCGGGGAGCTGTTTTTT. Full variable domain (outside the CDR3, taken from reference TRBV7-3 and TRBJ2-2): GAGVSQTPSNKVTEKGKYVELRCDPISGHTALYWYRQSLGQGPEFLIYFQGTGAADDSGLPNDRFFAVRPEGSVSTLKIQRTERGDSAVYLCASTLNPWEGAGELFFGEGSRLTVL.

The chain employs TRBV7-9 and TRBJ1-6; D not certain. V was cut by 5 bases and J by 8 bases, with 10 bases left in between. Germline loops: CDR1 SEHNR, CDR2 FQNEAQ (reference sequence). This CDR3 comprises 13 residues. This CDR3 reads CASSPAPYSPLHF. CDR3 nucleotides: TGTGCCAGCAGCCCCGCTCCCTATTCACCCCTCCACTTT.

The CDR3 loop is CASSLRGTGEDEQFF. CDR3 DNA sequence: TGTGCCAGCAGCTTAAGGGGTACTGGCGAGGATGAGCAGTTCTTC. V gene TRBV7-9 combines with J gene TRBJ2-1, with D perhaps TRBD1 (5 bases). The CDR3 runs to 15 residues. V lost 2 bases to trimming and J lost 8 bases, with 16 bases between them. CDR1 SEHNR and CDR2 FQNEAQ come from the germline V gene (reference sequence).

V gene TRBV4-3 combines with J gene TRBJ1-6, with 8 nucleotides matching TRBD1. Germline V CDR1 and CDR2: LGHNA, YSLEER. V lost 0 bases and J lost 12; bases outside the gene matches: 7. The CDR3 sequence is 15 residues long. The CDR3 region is CASSQEGAGGEPLHF. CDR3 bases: TGCGCCAGCAGCCAAGAAGGGGCAGGGGGCGAACCCCTCCACTTT.

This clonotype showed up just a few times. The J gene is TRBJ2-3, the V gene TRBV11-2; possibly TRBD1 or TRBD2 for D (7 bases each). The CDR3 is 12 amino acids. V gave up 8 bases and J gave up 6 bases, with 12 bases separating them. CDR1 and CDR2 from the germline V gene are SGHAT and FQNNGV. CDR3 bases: TGTGCCAGCCAGGGGGGGGCTGATACGCAGTATTTT. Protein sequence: CASQGGADTQYF.

The chain's CDR3 is CASSPTKWGLLGDTQYF. In nucleotides, the CDR3 is TGTGCCAGCAGTCCCACGAAATGGGGGCTCCTAGGCGATACGCAGTATTTT. This chain links TRBV12-3 or TRBV12-4 with TRBJ2-3, with D perhaps TRBD1 (6 bases). CDR3 length: 17 residues. V gave up 5 bases and J gave up 6 bases, with 24 bases separating them.

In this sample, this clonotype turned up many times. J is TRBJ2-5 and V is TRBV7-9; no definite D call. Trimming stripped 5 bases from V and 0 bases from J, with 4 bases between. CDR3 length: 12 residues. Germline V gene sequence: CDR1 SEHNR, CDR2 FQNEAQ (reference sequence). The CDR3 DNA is TGTGCCAGCAGCCTGTACCAAGAGACCCAGTACTTC. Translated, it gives CASSLYQETQYF.